The rows below give T cell receptor beta chains drawn from one sample of a study of cytomegalovirus exposure and HLA in healthy donors. Profiled with immunoSEQ multiplex PCR; TCRdb holds only in-frame clones, not every one. The table lists about 100,000 clones, about 77% of them singletons. Specimen: PBMCs. Every receptor here comes from a woman aged 18-29 years in good health and CMV-seropositive. Both conserved end residues are part of each CDR3. A D gene is named only where the DNA matches it firmly. Size is stated for part of the rows, as once, few or many counts, or as a class when the clone is expanded.

cdr3_aa cdr3_nt clone_size j_call v_call d_call
CAISEKGARGNTIYF TGTGCCATCAGTGAAAAGGGGGCAAGAGGAAACACCATATATTTT few TRBJ1-3 TRBV10-3 TRBD1
CASSLGDRERAFF TGCGCCAGCAGCTTGGGGGACAGGGAACGAGCTTTCTTT - TRBJ1-1 TRBV5-1 TRBD1
CASPGGRTYNEQFF TGTGCCAGCCCCGGGGGTAGGACCTACAATGAGCAGTTCTTC few TRBJ2-1 TRBV5-8 -
CASRSTSGSNTQYF TGTGCCAGCAGGTCGACTAGCGGGAGTAATACGCAGTATTTT - TRBJ2-3 TRBV13 TRBD2
CASSLGGQGATGNTIYF TGTGCCAGCAGCTTAGGGGGACAGGGGGCAACTGGAAACACCATATATTTT - TRBJ1-3 TRBV7-6 TRBD1
CASSAGGTYEQYF TGTGCCAGCAGCGCAGGGGGGACCTACGAGCAGTACTTC few TRBJ2-7 TRBV7-6 -
CASSTGGAGELFF TGCGCCAGCAGCACAGGGGGGGCCGGGGAGCTGTTTTTT - TRBJ2-2 TRBV5-1 -
CSVKPQGNTGELFF TGCAGCGTGAAACCGCAGGGGAACACCGGGGAGCTGTTTTTT - TRBJ2-2 TRBV29-1 -
CASSLTGVSGNTIYF TGTGCCAGCAGTTTGACAGGGGTCTCTGGAAACACCATATATTTT - TRBJ1-3 TRBV27 TRBD1
CASSSGLAGARGELFF TGTGCCAGCAGCTCAGGACTAGCGGGAGCCCGCGGGGAGCTGTTTTTT - TRBJ2-2 TRBV7-3 TRBD2
CASSISTGGFYEQFF TGTGCCAGTAGTATATCGACAGGGGGCTTCTATGAGCAGTTCTTC - TRBJ2-1 TRBV19 TRBD1
CAWSVQGANIQYF TGTGCCTGGAGTGTCCAGGGGGCAAACATTCAGTACTTC - TRBJ2-4 TRBV30 TRBD1
CASSLSPGRVYGYTF TGCGCCAGCAGCTTGTCTCCGGGGAGGGTCTATGGCTACACCTTC - TRBJ1-2 TRBV5-1 -
CASSSQGGASEQYF TGCGCCAGCAGCTCTCAGGGTGGCGCGTCCGAGCAGTACTTC - TRBJ2-7 TRBV5-1 -
CASSIGTAYTEKLFF TGTGCCAGTAGTATAGGGACTGCCTACACTGAAAAACTGTTTTTT - TRBJ1-4 TRBV19 -
CASSYVGANYGYTF TGTGCCAGCAGTTACGTCGGGGCTAACTATGGCTACACCTTC - TRBJ1-2 TRBV6-5 -
CASSYSGLAVLETQYF TGTGCCAGCAGTTATTCTGGACTAGCGGTCCTTGAGACCCAGTACTTC - TRBJ2-5 TRBV6-5 TRBD2
CASSEARAGGNEQYF TGTGCCAGCAGTGAAGCGCGAGCGGGAGGGAACGAGCAGTACTTC - TRBJ2-7 TRBV6-1 TRBD2
CASSSKRGTSTEAFF TGTGCCAGCAGCTCAAAGAGGGGGACTAGCACTGAAGCTTTCTTT - TRBJ1-1 TRBV7-8 -
CASSQDGASGSYEQYF TGTGCCAGCAGCCAAGATGGGGCTAGCGGGAGCTACGAGCAGTACTTC few TRBJ2-7 TRBV4-2 TRBD2
CASSNLGQGRGYTF TGTGCCAGCAGCAACTTGGGACAGGGTAGAGGCTACACCTTC - TRBJ1-2 TRBV7-9 TRBD1
CAWALDRDHGYTF TGTGCCTGGGCACTGGACAGGGATCATGGCTACACCTTC - TRBJ1-2 TRBV30 TRBD1
CASSFRSGSDTQYF TGTGCCAGCAGCTTCAGAAGCGGTTCAGATACGCAGTATTTT - TRBJ2-3 TRBV5-6 -
CASSLEGEQFF TGTGCCAGCAGCCTGGAGGGTGAGCAGTTCTTC - TRBJ2-1 TRBV7-3 -
CASSETGSNTGELFF TGTGCCAGCAGTGAAACAGGTTCGAACACCGGGGAGCTGTTTTTT - TRBJ2-2 TRBV6-4 -
CASSLSPGRDAGELFF TGTGCCAGCAGCTTATCCCCGGGGCGGGATGCCGGGGAGCTGTTTTTT - TRBJ2-2 TRBV7-6 -